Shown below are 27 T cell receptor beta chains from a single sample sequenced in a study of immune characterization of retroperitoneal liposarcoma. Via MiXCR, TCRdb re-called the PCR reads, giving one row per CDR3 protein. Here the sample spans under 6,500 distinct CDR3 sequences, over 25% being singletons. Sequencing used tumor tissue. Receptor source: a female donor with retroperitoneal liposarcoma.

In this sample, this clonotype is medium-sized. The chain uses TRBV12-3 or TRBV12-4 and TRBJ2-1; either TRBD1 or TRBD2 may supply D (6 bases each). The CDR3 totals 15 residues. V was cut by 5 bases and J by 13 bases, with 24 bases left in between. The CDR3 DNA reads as TGTGCCAGCAGTCGCGGGACAATGTACCAAGAGACCCAGTTCTTC. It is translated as CASSRGTMYQETQFF.

CDR3 sequence: CASSFGGGSYNEQFF. The CDR3 region has the DNA TGTGCCAGCAGCTTCGGGGGGGGGTCCTACAATGAGCAGTTCTTC. The J gene is TRBJ2-1, the V gene TRBV11-3, with 8 bases lining up with TRBD2. V trimming: 3 bases; J trimming: 1 base; junction bases outside the gene matches: 2. In germline, CDR1 is SGHNT, CDR2 YENEEA. The CDR3 is made up of 15 amino acids.

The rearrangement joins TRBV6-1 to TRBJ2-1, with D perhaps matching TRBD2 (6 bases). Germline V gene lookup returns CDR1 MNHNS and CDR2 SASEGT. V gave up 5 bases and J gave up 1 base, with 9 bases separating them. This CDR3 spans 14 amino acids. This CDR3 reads CASSKDYSYNEQFF. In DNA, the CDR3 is TGTGCCAGCAGTAAGGACTATTCCTACAATGAGCAGTTCTTC.

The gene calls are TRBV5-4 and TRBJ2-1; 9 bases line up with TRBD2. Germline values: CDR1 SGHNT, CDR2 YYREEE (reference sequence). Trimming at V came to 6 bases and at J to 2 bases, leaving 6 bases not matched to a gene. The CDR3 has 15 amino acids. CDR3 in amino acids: CASTDKREAYNEQFF. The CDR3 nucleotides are TGTGCCAGCACCGACAAGCGGGAGGCCTACAATGAGCAGTTCTTC. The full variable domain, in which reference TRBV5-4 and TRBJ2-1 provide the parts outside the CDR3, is ETGVTQSPTHLIKTRGQQVTLRCSSQSGHNTVSWYQQALGQGPQFIFQYYREEENGRGNFPPRFSGLQFPNYSSELNVNALELDDSALYLCASTDKREAYNEQFFGPGTRLTVL.

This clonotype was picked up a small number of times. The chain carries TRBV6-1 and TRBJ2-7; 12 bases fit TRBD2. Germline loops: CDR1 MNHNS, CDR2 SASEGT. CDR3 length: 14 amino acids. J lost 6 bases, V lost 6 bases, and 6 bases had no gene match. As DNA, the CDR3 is TGTGCCAGCAGCCTAGCGGGAGGGCGCCGCGAGCAGTACTTC. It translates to CASSLAGGRREQYF.

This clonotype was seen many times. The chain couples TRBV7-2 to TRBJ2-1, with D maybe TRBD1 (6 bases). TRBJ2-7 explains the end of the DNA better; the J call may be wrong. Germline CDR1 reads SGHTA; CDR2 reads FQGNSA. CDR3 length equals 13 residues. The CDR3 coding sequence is TGTGCCAGCAGACCCAACAGGGAAGGCGAGCAGTACTTC. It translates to CASRPNREGEQYF.

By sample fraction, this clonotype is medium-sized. CDR3 in amino acids: CASSESEPQHF. The CDR3 DNA reads as TGTGCCAGCAGTGAATCCGAGCCCCAGCATTTT. V usage is TRBV6-1 and J usage is TRBJ1-5; no reliable D call. Germline V gene sequence: CDR1 MNHNS, CDR2 SASEGT. CDR3 size: 11 residues. V lost 2 bases and J 8 bases, leaving 4 bases between the germline ends.

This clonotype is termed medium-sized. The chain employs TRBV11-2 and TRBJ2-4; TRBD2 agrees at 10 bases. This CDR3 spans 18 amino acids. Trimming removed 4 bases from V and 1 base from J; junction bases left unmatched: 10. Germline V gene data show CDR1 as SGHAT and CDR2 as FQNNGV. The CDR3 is CASSSYLAGDWAKNIQYF. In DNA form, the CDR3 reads TGTGCCAGCAGCTCGTACCTAGCGGGAGATTGGGCCAAAAACATTCAGTACTTC.

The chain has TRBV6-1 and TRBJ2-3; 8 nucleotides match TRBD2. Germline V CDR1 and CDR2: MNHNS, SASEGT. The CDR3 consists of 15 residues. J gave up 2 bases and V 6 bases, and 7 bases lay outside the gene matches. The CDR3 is CASRGGAGATDTQYF. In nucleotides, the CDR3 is TGTGCCAGCAGGGGTGGAGCGGGAGCCACAGATACGCAGTATTTT.

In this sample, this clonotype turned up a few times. The CDR3 coding sequence is TGTGCCAGCAGTTTAAACGGCCGAGGCAGTGAGCAGTTCTTC. The encoded protein is CASSLNGRGSEQFF. This chain connects TRBV12-3 or TRBV12-4 to TRBJ2-1; D gene unclear. The length of the CDR3 is 14 residues. V shed 2 bases and J shed 9 bases, with 14 bases lying between them.

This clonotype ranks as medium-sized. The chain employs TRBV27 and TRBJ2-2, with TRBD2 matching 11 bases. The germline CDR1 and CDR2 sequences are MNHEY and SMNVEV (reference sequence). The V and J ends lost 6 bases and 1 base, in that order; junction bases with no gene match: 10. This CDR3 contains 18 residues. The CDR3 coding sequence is TGTGCCAGCAGATACCTTAGCGGGAGGGCTAAGAACACCGGGGAGCTGTTTTTT. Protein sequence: CASRYLSGRAKNTGELFF.

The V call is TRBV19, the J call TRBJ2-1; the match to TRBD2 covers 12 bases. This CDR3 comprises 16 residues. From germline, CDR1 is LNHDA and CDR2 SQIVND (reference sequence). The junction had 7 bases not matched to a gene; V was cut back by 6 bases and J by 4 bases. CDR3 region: CASSASGLAGYNEQFF. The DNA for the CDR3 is TGTGCCAGTAGCGCCTCCGGACTAGCGGGGTACAATGAGCAGTTCTTC. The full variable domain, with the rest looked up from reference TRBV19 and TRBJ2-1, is DGGITQSPKYLFRKEGQNVTLSCEQNLNHDAMYWYRQDPGQGLRLIYYSQIVNDFQKGDIAEGYSVSREKKESFPLTVTSAQKNPTAFYLCASSASGLAGYNEQFFGPGTRLTVL.

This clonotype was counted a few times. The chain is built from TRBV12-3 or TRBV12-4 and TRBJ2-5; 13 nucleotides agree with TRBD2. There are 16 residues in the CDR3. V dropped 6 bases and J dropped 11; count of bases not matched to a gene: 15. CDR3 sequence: CASRRTSGSSYNEQYF. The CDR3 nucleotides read TGTGCCAGCAGGAGGACTAGCGGGAGCTCCTACAATGAGCAGTACTTC.

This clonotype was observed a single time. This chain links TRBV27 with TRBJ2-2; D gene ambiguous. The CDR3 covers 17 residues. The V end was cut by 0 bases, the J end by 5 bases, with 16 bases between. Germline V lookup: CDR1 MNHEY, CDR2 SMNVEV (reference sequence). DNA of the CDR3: TGTGCCAGCAGTTTATCCCCCCGGCGAGCTAGGACCGGGGAGCTGTTTTTT. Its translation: CASSLSPRRARTGELFF.

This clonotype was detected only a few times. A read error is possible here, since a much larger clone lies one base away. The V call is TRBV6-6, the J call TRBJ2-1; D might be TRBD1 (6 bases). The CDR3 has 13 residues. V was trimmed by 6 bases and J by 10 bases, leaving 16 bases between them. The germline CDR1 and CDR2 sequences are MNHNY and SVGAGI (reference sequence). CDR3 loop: CASSRQDFGEQFF. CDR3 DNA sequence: TGTGCCAGCAGCCGACAGGATTTTGGGGAGCAGTTCTTC.

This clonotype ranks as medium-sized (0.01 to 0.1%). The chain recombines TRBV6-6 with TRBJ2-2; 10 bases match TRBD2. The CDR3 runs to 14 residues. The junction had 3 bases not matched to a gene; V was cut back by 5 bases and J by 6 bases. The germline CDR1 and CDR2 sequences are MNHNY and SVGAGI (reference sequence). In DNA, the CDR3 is TGTGCCAGCAGTCCTAGCGGGAGATCCGGGGAGCTGTTTTTT. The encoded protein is CASSPSGRSGELFF.

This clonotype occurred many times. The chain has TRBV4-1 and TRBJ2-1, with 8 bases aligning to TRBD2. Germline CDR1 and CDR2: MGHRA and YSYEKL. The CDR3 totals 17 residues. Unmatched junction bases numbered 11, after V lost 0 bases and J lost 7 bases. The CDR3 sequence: CASSQDLSGRAGNEQFF. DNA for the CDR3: TGCGCCAGCAGCCAAGACCTCTCCGGGAGGGCCGGGAATGAGCAGTTCTTC.

The CDR3 DNA reads as TGTGCCAGCAGCTACAGGGATCAGGAGACCCAGTACTTC. Its translation is CASSYRDQETQYF. The chain is built from TRBV6-6 and TRBJ2-1; tentative D call: TRBD1 (6 bases). The J call may be mistaken, given a closer DNA end match to TRBJ2-5. The length of the CDR3 is 13 residues. Germline CDR1 reads MNHNY; CDR2 reads SVGAGI (reference sequence).

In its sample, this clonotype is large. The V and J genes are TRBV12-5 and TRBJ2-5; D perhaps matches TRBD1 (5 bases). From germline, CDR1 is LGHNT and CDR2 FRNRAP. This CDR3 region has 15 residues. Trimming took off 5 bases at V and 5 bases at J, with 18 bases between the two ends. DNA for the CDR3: TGTGCTAGTGGTCCTTCCGCCCAGGGAAGGGAGACCCAGTACTTC. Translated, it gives CASGPSAQGRETQYF.

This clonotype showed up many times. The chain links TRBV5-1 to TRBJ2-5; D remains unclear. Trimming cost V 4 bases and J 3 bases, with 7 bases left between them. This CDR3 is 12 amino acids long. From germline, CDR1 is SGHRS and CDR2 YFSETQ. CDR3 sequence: CASSDREETQYF. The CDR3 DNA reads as TGCGCCAGCAGCGACCGCGAAGAGACCCAGTACTTC. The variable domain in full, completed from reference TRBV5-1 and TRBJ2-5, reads KAGVTQTPRYLIKTRGQQVTLSCSPISGHRSVSWYQQTPGQGLQFLFEYFSETQRNKGNFPGRFSGRQFSNSRSEMNVSTLELGDSALYLCASSDREETQYFGPGTRLLVL.

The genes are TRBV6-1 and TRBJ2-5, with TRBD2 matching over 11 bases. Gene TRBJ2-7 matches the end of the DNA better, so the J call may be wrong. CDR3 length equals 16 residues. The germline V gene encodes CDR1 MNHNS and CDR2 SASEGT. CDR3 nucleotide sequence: TGTGCCAGCAGTAACCCCGGACTAGCGGGTTCCTACGAGCAGTACTTC. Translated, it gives CASSNPGLAGSYEQYF.

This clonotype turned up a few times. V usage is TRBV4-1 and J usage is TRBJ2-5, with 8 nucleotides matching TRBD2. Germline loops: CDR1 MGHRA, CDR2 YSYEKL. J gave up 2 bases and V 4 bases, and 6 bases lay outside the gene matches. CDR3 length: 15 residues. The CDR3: CASSRRPGGQETQYF. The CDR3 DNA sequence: TGCGCCAGCAGCCGCCGGCCGGGAGGGCAAGAGACCCAGTACTTC.

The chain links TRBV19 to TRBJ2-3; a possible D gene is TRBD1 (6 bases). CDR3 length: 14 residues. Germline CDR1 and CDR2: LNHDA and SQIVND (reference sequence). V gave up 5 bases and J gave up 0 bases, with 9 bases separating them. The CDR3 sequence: CASSFDRSTDTQYF. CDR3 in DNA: TGTGCCAGTAGTTTCGACAGGAGCACAGATACGCAGTATTTT.

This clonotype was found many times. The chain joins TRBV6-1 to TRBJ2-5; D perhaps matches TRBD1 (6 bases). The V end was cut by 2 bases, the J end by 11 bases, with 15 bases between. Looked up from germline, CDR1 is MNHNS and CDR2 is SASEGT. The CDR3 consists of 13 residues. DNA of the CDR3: TGTGCCAGCAGTGAACAAAGGAAGGGGGAGCAGTACTTC. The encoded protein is CASSEQRKGEQYF.

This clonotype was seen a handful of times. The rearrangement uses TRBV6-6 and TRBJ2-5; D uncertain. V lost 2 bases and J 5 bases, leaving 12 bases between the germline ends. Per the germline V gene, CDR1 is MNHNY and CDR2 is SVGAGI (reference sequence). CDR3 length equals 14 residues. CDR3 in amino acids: CASSYHDGRETQYF. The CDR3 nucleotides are TGTGCCAGCAGTTACCACGACGGGCGGGAGACCCAGTACTTC.

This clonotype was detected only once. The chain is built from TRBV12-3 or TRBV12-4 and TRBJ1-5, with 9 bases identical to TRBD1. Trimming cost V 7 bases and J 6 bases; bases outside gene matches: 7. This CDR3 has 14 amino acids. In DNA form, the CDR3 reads TGTGCCAGCACCGCCACAGGGGGCGGTCAGCCCCAGCATTTT. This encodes CASTATGGGQPQHF.

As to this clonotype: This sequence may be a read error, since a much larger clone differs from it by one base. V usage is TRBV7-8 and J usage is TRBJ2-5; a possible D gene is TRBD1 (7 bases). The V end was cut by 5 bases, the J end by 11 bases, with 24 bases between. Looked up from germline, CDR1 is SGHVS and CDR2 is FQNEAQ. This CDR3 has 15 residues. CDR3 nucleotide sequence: TGTGCCAGCAGCCAGGGGGGAGAGGGGTACAATGAGCAGTACTTC. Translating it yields CASSQGGEGYNEQYF.